This TCR beta chain is drawn from a study of blood T cell repertoires in COVID-19. About the study: Specimens from acute and convalescent COVID-19 originated in the United States, Italy and Spain.

The germline V gene has CDR1 MNHNY and CDR2 SVGAGI (reference sequence). The trim removed 7 bases at V and 2 bases at J, leaving 7 bases unmatched. The CDR3 has 14 amino acids. Method: immunoSEQ multiplex PCR; TCRdb's copy keeps in-frame clones and lacks some. In the table there are about 120,000 clones, roughly 69% of which are singletons. Sequencing input: peripheral blood. The genes are TRBV6-6 and TRBJ1-2; 7 bases are a match to TRBD1. The clonotype comes from a woman in her 70s with acute or convalescent COVID-19. The CDR3 spells CASTDRDVNYGYTF. The CDR3 bases are TGTGCCAGCACAGACAGGGACGTGAACTATGGCTACACCTTC.